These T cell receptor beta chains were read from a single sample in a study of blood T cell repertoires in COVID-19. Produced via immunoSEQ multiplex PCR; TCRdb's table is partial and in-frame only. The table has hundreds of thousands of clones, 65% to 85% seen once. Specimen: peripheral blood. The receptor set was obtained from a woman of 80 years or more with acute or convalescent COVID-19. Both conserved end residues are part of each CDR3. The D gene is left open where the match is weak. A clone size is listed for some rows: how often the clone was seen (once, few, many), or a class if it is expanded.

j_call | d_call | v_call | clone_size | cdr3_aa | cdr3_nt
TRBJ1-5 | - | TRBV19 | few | CASSTKAPGVEPQHF | TGTGCCAGTAGTACAAAAGCTCCAGGGGTGGAGCCCCAGCATTTT
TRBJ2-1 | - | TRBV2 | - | CASTPGVSYNEQFF | TGTGCCAGCACCCCAGGGGTCTCCTACAATGAGCAGTTCTTC
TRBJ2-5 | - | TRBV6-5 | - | CASSFTGLETQYF | TGTGCCAGCAGTTTTACAGGGCTTGAGACCCAGTACTTC
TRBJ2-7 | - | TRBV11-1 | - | CASSKGAYEQYF | TGTGCCAGCAGCAAAGGAGCCTACGAGCAGTACTTC
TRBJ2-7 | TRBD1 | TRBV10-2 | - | CASSVRRDRGSSYEQYF | TGCGCCAGCAGTGTTAGACGGGACAGGGGGTCCTCCTACGAGCAGTACTTC
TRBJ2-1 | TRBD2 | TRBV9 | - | CASSVGTSGAEKVYNEQFF | TGTGCCAGCAGCGTAGGAACTAGCGGGGCAGAAAAAGTATACAATGAGCAGTTCTTC
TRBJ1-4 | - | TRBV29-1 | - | CSVRSVELFF | TGCAGCGTACGCAGTGTGGAACTGTTTTTT
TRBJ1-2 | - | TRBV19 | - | CASGKLGGNYGYTF | TGTGCCAGTGGAAAACTAGGGGGTAACTATGGCTACACCTTC
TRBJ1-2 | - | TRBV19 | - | CASSITWGEGYGYTF | TGTGCCAGTAGTATTACATGGGGCGAAGGCTATGGCTACACCTTC
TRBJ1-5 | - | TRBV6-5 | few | CASGQGNQPQHF | TGTGCCAGTGGGCAGGGAAATCAGCCCCAGCATTTT